In its sample, the clone carrying this T cell receptor (beta chain) was seen many times. Its specificity is not known. Germline lookup yields CDR1 DFQATT and CDR2 SNEGSKA (reference sequence). The CDR3 loop spans 16 amino acids. Trimming cost V 0 bases and J 1 base, with 10 bases left between them. TCRdb used MiXCR to reprocess the multiplex PCR reads, holding one entry per CDR3 protein. The table has 150,000 to 200,000 distinct CDR3 sequences, about 33% seen once. The source of the sample is a study of breast tumors, draining lymph nodes, adjacent tissues. Axillary draining lymph nodes of breast cancer patients supplied the node samples. Study results and limitations: The lymph node origin of tumor T cells was framed as consistent with a hypothesis, not demonstrated. Tumor repertoires ranked between lymph nodes and nontumor tissue in diversity, with V and J gene preferences. Tumor and nontumor repertoires were significantly more similar in luminal-like than in basal-like breast cancer. Findings are consistent with lymph node origin and intratumoral expansion of most tumor T cells.

This TCR derives from a female donor with breast cancer. Some clones in this sample may be carry-over from other donors' samples. The specimen sequenced was axillary lymph node tissue. The V gene is TRBV20-1, the J gene TRBJ1-6; no firm D call. DNA for the CDR3: TGCAGTGCTAGAGATCGGTCGGGGTCCTATAATTCACCCCTCCACTTT. Encoded protein: CSARDRSGSYNSPLHF.